This TCR beta chain was documented in a study of blood T cell repertoires in COVID-19 (dated by TCRdb to about 2020). At the level of the whole study: Samples covering the acute and convalescent phases of COVID-19 were provided by collaborators in the United States, Italy and Spain. The dataset comprised deeply sampled blood TCRbeta repertoires from subjects exposed to, actively infected with, or recovered from COVID-19. Samples were obtained from the ongoing ImmuneRACE study (first 160 participants) and from 1,254 subjects provided by 6 global collaborators. Where HLA class I and class II types were available, the types were taken from metadata supplied by the sample provider, not from assay-based typing. Sample metadata almost always included a de-identified subject ID, COVID-19 status, age in years and sex. A freely available public database, intended as a resource for researchers studying the immune response to SARS-CoV-2, is where the repertoires were released. The prospective study material was composed of cDNA or gDNA derived from T cells, B-cell-depleted T cells, or PBMCs.

Concerning this clone: Its target antigen remains unknown. Base qualities were left out, and no much larger clone turns up one base away.

The immunoSEQ Assay, a bias-controlled multiplex PCR, was used to amplify TCRbeta CDR3 regions from genomic DNA. For the original study's pipeline: The number of nucleated cells in each sample was estimated from the amplification of reference gene primers within the assay. Sequence reads were collapsed and filtered to measure the absolute abundance of every unique TCRbeta CDR3 rearrangement. For each sample, productive Simpson clonality was calculated by taking the square root of Simpson's diversity index across productive rearrangements. Here the immuneACCESS table is served through TCRdb, limited to in-frame sequences with V and J called. Missing clones are a known gap in these copies; in checked studies unresolved V genes cover under half, and the rest lacks a known reason. V and J calls and clone size follow that table, whereas D and trimming were derived from the DNA. The sample data list about 180,000 clones, and around 80% of these were observed just once. 12% of the sample is held by the ten biggest clonotypes.

Study-wide conclusions, independent of this receptor: The quantity of clinical and demographic metadata differed by source and by participant and was supplied without curation.

In the germline V gene (reference sequence), CDR1 corresponds to MNHEY and CDR2 to SMNVEV. Including the terminal cysteine and phenylalanine, the CDR3 comprises 17 residues. The DNA shown is the 51-base CDR3, in frame from base 1. Trimming removed 3 bases from V and 1 base from J, leaving 15 bases between the germline ends. One collaborating source in Seattle enrolled patients during active infection and followed them longitudinally through the course of disease. The collaborating institutions used their own protocols to collect whole blood in K2EDTA tubes. For TCRbeta analysis, collaborator samples were shipped as frozen whole blood, as isolated PBMCs, or as DNA extracted from either sample type.

The V gene is TRBV27 and the J gene is TRBJ2-2; the D gene is perhaps TRBD1, on 5 matching bases. The clonotype was recovered from a woman aged 80 or over with COVID-19, enrolled during active disease. The sample consisted of peripheral blood. This receptor has the CDR3 CASSFSYVQENTGELFF. In nucleotide form, the sequence is TGTGCCAGCAGTTTTAGTTATGTACAGGAGAACACCGGGGAGCTGTTTTTT.